Sequencing of this TCR beta chain was carried out in a study of cytomegalovirus exposure and HLA in healthy donors. At the level of the study: Most genotyped donors, 81% of 398, had Caucasian-associated genetic ancestry. Overall study findings and caveats: Among TCR sequences, most were rare, though some public TCRs appeared in many donors. The sole available immune exposure information was CMV serostatus.

The donors gave bone marrow, and they were healthy. PCR involved 60 Vbeta and 13 Jbeta primers. Produced via immunoSEQ multiplex PCR; TCRdb's table is partial and in-frame only. Seen here are approximately 180,000 clones, approximately 80% observed once, and the top ten hold 4.8%. V lost 5 bases and J 2 bases, leaving 25 bases between the germline ends. CDR1 is MGHRA and CDR2 is YSYEKL in the germline V gene. The CDR3 totals 19 residues. About this clone itself: As yet, its antigen is unknown.

The sequenced material came from PBMCs. The clonotype was recovered from a man between 18 and 29 years old in good health and CMV-seronegative. This chain uses TRBV4-1 with TRBJ1-5; D call uncertain. CDR3 nucleotides: TGCGCCAGCAGCGAAGGGTCCATCCGTGGGAGAGTAGGCAATCAGCCCCAGCATTTT. Translation gives CASSEGSIRGRVGNQPQHF.